The sequence of this T cell receptor beta chain was determined in a study of control samples from healthy donors and cancer patients. Only in-frame clones appear in the TCRdb table, and some are missing; sequencing was by immunoSEQ multiplex PCR. The sample has 70,000 to 100,000 clones, 75% to 95% seen once. This clone was seen a handful of times. The CDR3 contains 13 residues. Per germline, CDR1 SNHLY and CDR2 FYNNEI. Trimming removed 3 bases from V and 4 bases from J, with 10 bases in between. The specimen sequenced was blood. The rearrangement links TRBV2 to TRBJ2-7; D gene uncertain. This clonotype was obtained from a middle-aged man in good health. The CDR3 DNA is TGTGCCAGCAGTGACCCCAGGATTTACGAGCAGTACTTC. Translation gives CASSDPRIYEQYF.